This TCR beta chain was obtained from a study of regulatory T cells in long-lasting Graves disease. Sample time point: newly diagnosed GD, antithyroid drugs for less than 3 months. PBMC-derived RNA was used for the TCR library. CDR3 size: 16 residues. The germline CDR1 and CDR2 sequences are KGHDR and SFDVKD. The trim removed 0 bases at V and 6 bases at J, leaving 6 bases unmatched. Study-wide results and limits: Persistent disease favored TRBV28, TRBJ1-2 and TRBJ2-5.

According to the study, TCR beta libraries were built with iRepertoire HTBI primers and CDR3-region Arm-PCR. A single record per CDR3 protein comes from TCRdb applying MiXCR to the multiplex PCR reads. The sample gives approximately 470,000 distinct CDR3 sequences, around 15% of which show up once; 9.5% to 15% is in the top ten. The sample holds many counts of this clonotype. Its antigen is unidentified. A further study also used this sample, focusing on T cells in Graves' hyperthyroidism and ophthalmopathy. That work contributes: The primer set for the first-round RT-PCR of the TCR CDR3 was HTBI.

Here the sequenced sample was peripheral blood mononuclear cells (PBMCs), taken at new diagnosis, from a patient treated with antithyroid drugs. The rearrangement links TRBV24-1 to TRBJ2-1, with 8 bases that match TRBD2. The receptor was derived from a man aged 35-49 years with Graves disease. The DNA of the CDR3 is TGTGCCACCAGTGATTTGTGGGTAGCGGGAACCAATGAGCAGTTCTTC. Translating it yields CATSDLWVAGTNEQFF.